Given below is one TCR beta chain in context. Antigen unknown. The sample is drawn from a study of memory CD4+ T cells and cytomegalovirus serostatus. Overall study findings and caveats: Suggested: most of the CMV-linked TCR signature lies in CD4+ memory cells. Repertoires predicted CMV serostatus with median bootstrapped AUC of approximately 0.94.

Some clones are missing from TCRdb's copy, which holds only in-frame ones; the method was immunoSEQ multiplex PCR. The data show under 40,000 clones, with around 80% seen just once and approximately 5% held by the top ten. Single viable CD3+CD4+CD8-CD45RO+ cells were sorted as the memory CD4+ T cells. CMV serostatus came from serum IgG against pp150, pp28, p38, p52. The sample was memory CD4+ T cells from blood. The clonotype comes from an adult in good health and CMV-seropositive.

The DNA of the CDR3 is TGTGCCAGCAGTGAAATAGTTGGACAGGGTTCCCCTGAAGCTTTCTTT. This codes for CASSEIVGQGSPEAFF. The chain joins TRBV6-1 to TRBJ1-1, with 8 bases matching TRBD1. The J segment lost 6 bases and the V segment lost 2 bases, leaving 11 bases of the junction unmatched. This CDR3 has 16 amino acids. Per germline, CDR1 MNHNS and CDR2 SASEGT.